This note documents a single T cell receptor beta chain sequence. A much larger clone lies one base from this, so it may be a read error. The source of the sample is a study of blood T cells in healthy people across ages. Peripheral blood samples of around 9.8 milliliters were drawn from each donor. Germline-derived CDR1 and CDR2 are SGHTA and FQGTGA. Trimming cost V 4 bases and J 10 bases; bases outside gene matches: 6. CDR3 length: 14 amino acids. Primed by a sample-barcoded 5' primer and a J-beta primer mix, a second PCR proceeded for roughly 6 to 12 cycles. MiXCR, run by TCRdb on the 5' RACE reads, gives a single entry per CDR3 protein. Of about 930,000 distinct CDR3 sequences in the sample, about 28% were seen once. The sample also formed part of further work on T cells of mothers and their children.

The sequence was collected from a woman between 40 and 50 years old in good health. Sequencing input: blood. V is TRBV7-3 and J is TRBJ2-1; TRBD2 matches at 11 bases. CDR3 residues: CASSSETSGTEQFF. CDR3 sequence (DNA): TGTGCCAGCAGCTCAGAGACTAGCGGGACGGAGCAGTTCTTC. The complete variable domain, with remaining parts taken from reference TRBV7-3 and TRBJ2-1, reads GAGVSQTPSNKVTEKGKYVELRCDPISGHTALYWYRQSLGQGPEFLIYFQGTGAADDSGLPNDRFFAVRPEGSVSTLKIQRTERGDSAVYLCASSSETSGTEQFFGPGTRLTVL.